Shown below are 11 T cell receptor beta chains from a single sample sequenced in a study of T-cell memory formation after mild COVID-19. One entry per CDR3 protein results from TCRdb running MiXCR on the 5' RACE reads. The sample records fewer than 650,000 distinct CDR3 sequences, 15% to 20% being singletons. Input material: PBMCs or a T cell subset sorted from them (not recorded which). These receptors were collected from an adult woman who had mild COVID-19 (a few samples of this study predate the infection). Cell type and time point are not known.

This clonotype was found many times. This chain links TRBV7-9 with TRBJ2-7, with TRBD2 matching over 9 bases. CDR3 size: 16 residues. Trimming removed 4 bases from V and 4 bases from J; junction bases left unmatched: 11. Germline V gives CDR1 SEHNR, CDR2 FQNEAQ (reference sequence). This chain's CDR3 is CASSSPQAGGLYEQYF. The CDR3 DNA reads TGTGCCAGCAGCTCCCCCCAAGCGGGGGGTCTTTACGAGCAGTACTTC.

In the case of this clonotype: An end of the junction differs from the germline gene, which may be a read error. The CDR3 bases are TGTGCCAGCAGCTCCGGTTACTCTGGGGCCAACGTACTGACTTTC. Protein product: CASSSGYSGANVLTF. This chain links TRBV7-6 with TRBJ2-6; D may be TRBD1 (5 bases). CDR1 and CDR2 (germline): SGHVS, FNYEAQ. The CDR3 consists of 15 residues.

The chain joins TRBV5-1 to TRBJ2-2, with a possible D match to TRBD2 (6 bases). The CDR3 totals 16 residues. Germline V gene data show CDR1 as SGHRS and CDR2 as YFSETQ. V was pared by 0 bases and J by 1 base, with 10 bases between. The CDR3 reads CASSLVAGMNTGELFF. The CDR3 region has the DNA TGCGCCAGCAGCTTGGTGGCGGGAATGAACACCGGGGAGCTGTTTTTT. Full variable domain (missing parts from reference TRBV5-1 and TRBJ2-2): KAGVTQTPRYLIKTRGQQVTLSCSPISGHRSVSWYQQTPGQGLQFLFEYFSETQRNKGNFPGRFSGRQFSNSRSEMNVSTLELGDSALYLCASSLVAGMNTGELFFGEGSRLTVL.

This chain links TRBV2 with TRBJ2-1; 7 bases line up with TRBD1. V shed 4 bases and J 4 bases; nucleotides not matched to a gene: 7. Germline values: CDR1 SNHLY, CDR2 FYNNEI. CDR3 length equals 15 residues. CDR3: CASSGLTGSYNEQFF. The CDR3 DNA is TGTGCCAGCAGTGGGCTGACAGGGTCATACAATGAGCAGTTCTTC. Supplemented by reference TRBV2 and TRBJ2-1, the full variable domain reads EPEVTQTPSHQVTQMGQEVILRCVPISNHLYFYWYRQILGQKVEFLVSFYNNEISEKSEIFDDQFSVERPDGSNFTLKIRSTKLEDSAMYFCASSGLTGSYNEQFFGPGTRLTVL.

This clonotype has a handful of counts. CDR3 nucleotides: TGTGCCAGTACGCGGCAAGGGGATGGCTACACCTTC. Translated, it gives CASTRQGDGYTF. The V and J genes are TRBV19 and TRBJ1-2; D is possibly TRBD1 (5 bases). Germline-derived CDR1 and CDR2 are LNHDA and SQIVND (reference sequence). Trimming stripped 7 bases from V and 6 bases from J, with 12 bases between. This CDR3 spans 12 amino acids.

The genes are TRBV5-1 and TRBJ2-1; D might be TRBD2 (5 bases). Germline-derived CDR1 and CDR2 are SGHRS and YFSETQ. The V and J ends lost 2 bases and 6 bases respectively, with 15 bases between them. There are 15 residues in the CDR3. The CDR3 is CASSFLLTNVNEQFF. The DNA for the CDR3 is TGCGCCAGCAGCTTCCTATTGACTAACGTCAATGAGCAGTTCTTC.

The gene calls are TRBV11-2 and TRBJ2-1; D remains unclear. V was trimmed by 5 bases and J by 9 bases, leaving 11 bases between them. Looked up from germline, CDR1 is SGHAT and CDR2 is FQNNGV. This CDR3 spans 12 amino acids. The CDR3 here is CASSTVGFEQFF. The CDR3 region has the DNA TGTGCCAGCAGCACGGTCGGGTTTGAGCAGTTCTTC.

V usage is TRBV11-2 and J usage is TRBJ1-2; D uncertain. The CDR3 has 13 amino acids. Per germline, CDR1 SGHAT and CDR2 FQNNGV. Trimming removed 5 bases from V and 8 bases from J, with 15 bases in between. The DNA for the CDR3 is TGTGCCAGCAGCCAGCGTCTAGCTCGGGGCTACACCTTC. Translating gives CASSQRLARGYTF.

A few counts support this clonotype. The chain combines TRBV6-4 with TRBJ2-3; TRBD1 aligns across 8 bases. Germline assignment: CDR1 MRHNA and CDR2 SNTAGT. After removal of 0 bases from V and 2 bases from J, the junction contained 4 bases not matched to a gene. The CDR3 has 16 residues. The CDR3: CASSDSEQGDTDTQYF. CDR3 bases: TGTGCCAGCAGTGACTCGGAACAGGGGGACACAGATACGCAGTATTTT.

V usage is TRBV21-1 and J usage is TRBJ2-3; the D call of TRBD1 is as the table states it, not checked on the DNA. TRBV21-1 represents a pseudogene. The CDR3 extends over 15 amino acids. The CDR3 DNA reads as TGTGCCAGCAGCAGCCGCCTCCGGGGCACAGATACGCAGTATTTT. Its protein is CASSSRLRGTDTQYF.

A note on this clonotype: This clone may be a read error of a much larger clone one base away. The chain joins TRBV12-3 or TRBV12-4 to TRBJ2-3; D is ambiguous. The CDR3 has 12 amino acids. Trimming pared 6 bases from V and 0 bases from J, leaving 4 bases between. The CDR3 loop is CASRLSTDTQYF. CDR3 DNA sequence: TGTGCCAGCAGGCTGAGCACAGATACGCAGTATTTT.